The clone carrying this TCR beta chain occurred a few times. What it binds is not known. This CDR3 contains 15 residues. V gave up 9 bases and J gave up 0 bases, with 14 bases separating them. The germline CDR1 and CDR2 sequences are ENHRY and SYGVKD. The sample belongs to a study of early T cells in non-severe SARS-CoV-2 infection. Study background: Sequenced material consisted of bulk RNA (from unsorted whole blood), and chains were unpaired. Study observations and caveats: Matching results from VDJdb favored anti-spike CD8 responses, leaving private and CD4 specificities undetected.

In the library, individual cDNA molecules carried attached unique molecular identifiers. Each CDR3 protein gets one entry after TCRdb re-called the 5' RACE reads with MiXCR. This table holds about 69,000 distinct CDR3 sequences, more than 3.5% found once. The sample here was whole blood, taken at baseline. The genes are TRBV10-3 and TRBJ2-2; D is unresolved. This receptor was obtained from an adult who was a healthcare worker with PCR-confirmed SARS-CoV-2 infection or an uninfected control (not recorded which). The donor label of this sample is uncertain. The CDR3: CAIPRVGPNTGELFF. The CDR3 DNA follows: TGTGCCATTCCAAGGGTTGGTCCGAACACCGGGGAGCTGTTTTTT.